This T cell receptor beta chain was captured by sequencing in a study of blood T cell repertoires in COVID-19. Across the whole study: Acute-phase and convalescent COVID-19 samples originated in the United States, Italy and Spain.

J gave up 5 bases and V 4 bases, and 7 bases lay outside the gene matches. There are 15 residues in the CDR3. Per germline, CDR1 SGHTA and CDR2 FQGNSA. Authors' methods: Amplification of reference gene primers provided the estimated nucleated cell counts. Data came from immunoSEQ multiplex PCR; TCRdb stores just in-frame clones and leaves some out. That table supplies the V and J calls and clone size; D and trimming were determined from the DNA. Counted here are approximately 280,000 clones, approximately 90% occurring once; the ten biggest clones make up about 4.6%. The V gene is TRBV7-2, the J gene TRBJ2-7, with 11 nucleotides matching TRBD1. Sequenced input: peripheral blood. The receptor was isolated from a man aged 40-49 years with acute or convalescent COVID-19. CDR3 sequence (DNA): TGTGCCAGCAGCTCCTACGGACAGGGGGCGGACGAGCAGTACTTC. Translating gives CASSSYGQGADEQYF.